The present T cell receptor beta chain was sequenced within a study of Ad26.COV2.S vaccination and SARS-CoV-2 variants. Study as a whole: Participant was drawn from the COV1001 Ad26.COV2.S trial arm. Into the muscle, Ad26.COV2.S was dosed once or twice, 56 days apart.

This table comes from immunoSEQ multiplex PCR, and its TCRdb copy is limited to in-frame clones, with some not included. Altogether 200,000 to 250,000 clones are present, 70% to 90% being singletons, with the ten largest covering about 10%. This clone was found once. Its matching antigen is unknown. Study-level points and caveats: Analyses that measured TCR breadth and depth may have underestimated total T cell responses.

The germline gives CDR1 SGHRS, CDR2 YFSETQ. The CDR3 totals 16 residues. The germline V and J ends were trimmed by 4 bases and 5 bases, with 19 bases remaining between them. The treatment is: around 19 received Ad26.COV2.S at low or high dose, single or two shots; several received placebo; per-sample allocation not given. Specimens were obtained on day 63 following the first vaccine or placebo injection. Based in Boston, the donor was an adult of 18-55 years. This sequence originates from a person aged 18-60 years who received the Ad26.COV2.S COVID-19 vaccine or a placebo. Sequences were derived from peripheral blood, sampled in a trial of Ad26.COV2.S vaccine versus placebo. The chain is built from TRBV5-1 and TRBJ2-1; D may be TRBD2 (6 bases). The CDR3, as DNA: TGCGCCAGCAGCCCGGGTAAATTTGGGGGGAACAATGAGCAGTTCTTC. It specifies CASSPGKFGGNNEQFF. Complete variable domain (other parts from reference TRBV5-1 and TRBJ2-1): KAGVTQTPRYLIKTRGQQVTLSCSPISGHRSVSWYQQTPGQGLQFLFEYFSETQRNKGNFPGRFSGRQFSNSRSEMNVSTLELGDSALYLCASSPGKFGGNNEQFFGPGTRLTVL.